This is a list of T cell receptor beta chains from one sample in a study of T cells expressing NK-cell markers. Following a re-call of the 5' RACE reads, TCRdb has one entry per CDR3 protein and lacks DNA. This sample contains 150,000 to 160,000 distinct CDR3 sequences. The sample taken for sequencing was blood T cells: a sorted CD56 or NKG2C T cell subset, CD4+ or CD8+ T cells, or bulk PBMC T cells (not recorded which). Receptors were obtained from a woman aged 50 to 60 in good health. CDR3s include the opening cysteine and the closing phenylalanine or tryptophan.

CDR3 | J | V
CASSQNIEVGELFF | TRBJ2-2 | TRBV6-2/TRBV6-3
CASSEGSGGYTF | TRBJ1-2 | TRBV6-4
CASSLEDSYHEQYF | TRBJ2-7 | TRBV13
CASSFGTKYNEQFF | TRBJ2-1 | TRBV27
CASIRTSGDSSSYNEQFF | TRBJ2-1 | TRBV5-1
CASLTLGGELFF | TRBJ2-2 | TRBV27
CATSSGTTSNQPQHF | TRBJ1-5 | TRBV15
CASSLLGPDTGELFF | TRBJ2-2 | TRBV5-1
CASSLLPRVAGELFF | TRBJ2-2 | TRBV11-2
CASSPARPGETQYF | TRBJ2-5 | TRBV5-1
CASSVAGIQETQYF | TRBJ2-5 | TRBV12-3/TRBV12-4
CASSPSGSANEQFF | TRBJ2-1 | TRBV2
CASSSPGSLGEQYF | TRBJ2-7 | TRBV12-3/TRBV12-4